The clone carrying this T cell receptor beta chain has a single count. Its target is not known. These data are taken from a study of CD8 T cells in ankylosing spondylitis. V was cut by 6 bases and J by 3 bases, with 10 bases left in between. CDR3 length: 13 residues. General study findings and limits: Prior literature has documented some motif variants in synovial fluid and blood from reactive arthritis.

TCRdb redid the calling of the 5' RACE reads with MiXCR, one entry per CDR3 protein. The table includes about 130,000 distinct CDR3 sequences, around 6.6% detected once. The rearrangement joins TRBV12-3 or TRBV12-4 to TRBJ2-3; possible D gene TRBD2, 5 bases. This sequence originates from a female donor with ankylosing spondylitis or in good health (not recorded which). Material for sequencing was blood, either unsorted or a sorted T cell fraction (not recorded which). CDR3 in DNA: TGTGCCAGCAGCCCGGACTCAACAGATACGCAGTATTTT. As protein: CASSPDSTDTQYF.